There are many counts of the clone carrying this T cell receptor (beta chain). As yet, its antigen is unknown. The record originates from a study of regulatory T cells in long-lasting Graves disease. Study context: The study enrolled newly diagnosed Graves' patients on antithyroid drugs under 3 months.

The CDR3 contains 15 residues. Losses at the gene ends were 5 bases for V and 6 bases for J; bases not matched to a gene: 9. Germline CDR1 is DFQATT and CDR2 is SNEGSKA (reference sequence). Sequencing libraries for TCR beta were prepared with iRepertoire HTBI primers and Arm-PCR of CDR3 regions. TCRdb recomputed calls from the multiplex PCR reads with MiXCR, one row per CDR3 protein. The repertoire holds 350,000 to 550,000 distinct CDR3 sequences, around 14% seen once, with approximately 15% in the top ten. The sample's time point: newly diagnosed GD, antithyroid drugs for less than 3 months. RNA isolated from PBMCs was used to make the TCR library. Study results and limitations: Researchers reported studying only peripheral blood, not thyroid tissue.

The same data also contributed to another study, on T cells in Graves' hyperthyroidism and ophthalmopathy. Per that study: From stable hyperthyroidism, ophthalmopathy was set apart by a 13 V-J model.

This clonotype was obtained from a woman in her twenties or thirties with Graves disease. This chain uses TRBV20-1 with TRBJ2-3, with 12 positions matching TRBD2. The starting material was peripheral blood mononuclear cells (PBMCs), obtained at new diagnosis, from a patient treated with antithyroid drugs. Here the CDR3 DNA reads TGCAGTGCTGAACGACTAGCGGGAGTGGAGGATACGCAGTATTTT. Protein product: CSAERLAGVEDTQYF.